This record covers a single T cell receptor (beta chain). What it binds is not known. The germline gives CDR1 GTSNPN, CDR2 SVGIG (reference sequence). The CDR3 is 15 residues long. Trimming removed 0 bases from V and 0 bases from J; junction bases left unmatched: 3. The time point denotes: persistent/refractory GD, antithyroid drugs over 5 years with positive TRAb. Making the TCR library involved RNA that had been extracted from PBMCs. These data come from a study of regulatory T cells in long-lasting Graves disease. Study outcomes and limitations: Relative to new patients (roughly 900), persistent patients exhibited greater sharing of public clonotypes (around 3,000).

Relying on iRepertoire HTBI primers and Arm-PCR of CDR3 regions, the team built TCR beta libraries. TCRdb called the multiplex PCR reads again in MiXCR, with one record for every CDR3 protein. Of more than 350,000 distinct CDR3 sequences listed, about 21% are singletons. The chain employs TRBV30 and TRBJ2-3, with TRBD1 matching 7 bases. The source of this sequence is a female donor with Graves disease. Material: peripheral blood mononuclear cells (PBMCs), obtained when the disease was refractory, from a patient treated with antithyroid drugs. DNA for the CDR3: TGTGCCTGGAGTGTAGGGGACAGCAGCACAGATACGCAGTATTTT. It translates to CAWSVGDSSTDTQYF. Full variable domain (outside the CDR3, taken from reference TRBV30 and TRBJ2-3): SQTIHQWPATLVQPVGSPLSLECTVEGTSNPNLYWYRQAAGRGLQLLFYSVGIGQISSEVPQNLSASRPQDRQFILSSKKLLLSDSGFYLCAWSVGDSSTDTQYFGPGTRLTVL.